The source of this T cell receptor beta chain is a study of response to subunit inactivated influenza vaccine. MiXCR was run by TCRdb on the RT-PCR reads, yielding one entry per CDR3 protein. The sample has more than 700,000 distinct CDR3 sequences; over 20% are singletons. Note on this clonotype: Its antigen is undetermined.

With V trimmed by 2 bases and J by 6 bases, 6 bases remained unmatched. The CDR3 totals 16 residues. Study-level points and caveats: That few new T cells are recruited by each seasonal influenza vaccination was the authors' suggestion.

The chain has TRBV12-3 or TRBV12-4 and TRBJ2-3; 12 nucleotides match TRBD2. Sequenced here: PBMCs from blood, sampled around 5 days after vaccination. The TCR sequence derives from a man aged 50-60 years who received an inactivated influenza vaccine. CDR3 protein: CASSLLLAGGRDTQYF. The CDR3 DNA is TGTGCCAGCAGTTTACTCCTAGCGGGGGGGAGGGATACGCAGTATTTT.